A selection of T cell receptor beta chains follows, all from one sample in a study of PD-1 blockade in classical Hodgkin lymphoma. The protocol was immunoSEQ multiplex PCR, while the TCRdb copy is restricted to in-frame clones and leaves out a portion. This repertoire shows approximately 100,000 clones, 92% found once; its top ten account for less than 3%. Sequences were derived from peripheral blood mononuclear cells (PBMCs), sampled at baseline. The receptor source for this set is a human donor with classical Hodgkin lymphoma. CDR3s include the opening cysteine and the closing phenylalanine or tryptophan. A D gene is named only where the DNA matches it firmly.

>13|TRBJ2-1|NA|TRBV28
CASSWSLYNEQFF
>17|TRBJ2-1|TRBD2|TRBV28
CASSLPRGLAGVSEQFF
>14|TRBJ1-2|NA|TRBV9
CASSVAAGTYGYTF
>17|TRBJ2-7|NA|TRBV5-1
CASSLLASVAIRYEQYF
>17|TRBJ1-2|TRBD1|TRBV15
CATSRVTGTGANYGYTF
>14|TRBJ2-7|NA|TRBV5-1
CASSIGPGAYEQYF
>14|TRBJ2-5|NA|TRBV19
CASSKPGHRETQYF
>14|TRBJ1-1|NA|TRBV28
CASTRGGRDTEAFF
>12|TRBJ2-1|NA|TRBV5-1
CASSLDPNEQFF
>13|TRBJ1-2|NA|TRBV29-1
CSVEGHPNYGYTF
>12|TRBJ2-3|NA|TRBV7-9
CASSPNTDTQYF
>16|TRBJ1-4|NA|TRBV5-1
CASSPLALGGNEKLFF
>17|TRBJ2-5|NA|TRBV21-1
CASSKVLVGRASETQYF
>16|TRBJ1-5|NA|TRBV19
CASRSPGQYSNQPQHF
>14|TRBJ1-2|NA|TRBV6-5
CASSYSGRAWGYTF